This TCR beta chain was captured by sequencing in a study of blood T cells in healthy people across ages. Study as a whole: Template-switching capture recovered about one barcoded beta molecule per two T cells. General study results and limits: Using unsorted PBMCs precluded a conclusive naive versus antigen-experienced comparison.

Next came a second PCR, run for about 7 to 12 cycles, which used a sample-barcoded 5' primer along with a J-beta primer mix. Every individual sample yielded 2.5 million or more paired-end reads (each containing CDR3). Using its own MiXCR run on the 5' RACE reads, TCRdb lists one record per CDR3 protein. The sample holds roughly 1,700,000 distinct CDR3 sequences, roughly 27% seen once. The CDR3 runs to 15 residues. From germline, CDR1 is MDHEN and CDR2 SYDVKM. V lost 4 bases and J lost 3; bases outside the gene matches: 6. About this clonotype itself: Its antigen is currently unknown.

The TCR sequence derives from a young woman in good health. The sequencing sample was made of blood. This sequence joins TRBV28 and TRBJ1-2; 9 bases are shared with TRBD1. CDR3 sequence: CASSSSTGGYYGYTF. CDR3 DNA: TGTGCCAGCAGTTCCTCGACAGGGGGATACTATGGCTACACCTTC.